This T cell receptor beta chain was recorded in a study of blood T cell repertoires in COVID-19. Study-wide context: Whether acute or convalescent, the COVID-19 samples came from the United States, Italy and Spain. PBMCs, B-cell-depleted T cells, or T cells were the source of the cDNA or gDNA that made up the material.

In the original workflow: For nucleated cells, counts were estimated from reference gene primer amplification. The protocol was immunoSEQ multiplex PCR, while the TCRdb copy is restricted to in-frame clones and leaves out a portion. Clone size and the V and J calls come from that table; the DNA yielded D and trimming. The sample has some 76,000 clones, roughly 87% seen once. The germline CDR1 and CDR2 sequences are SNHLY and FYNNEI. The CDR3 sequence is 15 residues long. Germline trimming cut 5 bases from V and 0 bases from J; bases unmatched to any gene: 3. Source material: peripheral blood. The clonotype comes from a woman under 30 with acute or convalescent COVID-19. V is TRBV2 and J is TRBJ2-3; TRBD1 matches at 9 bases. The CDR3, as DNA: TGTGCCAGCAGTACCGGGACAGGGAGCACAGATACGCAGTATTTT. Protein product: CASSTGTGSTDTQYF.